Each of the 5 T cell receptor beta chains below was sequenced from the same sample in a study of shared clonotypes between healthy human individuals. Clones were read by immunoSEQ multiplex PCR, and TCRdb kept only the in-frame ones, dropping some. The table lists 2 million or so clones, roughly 94% of them singletons. The specimen was naive CD4+ T cells sorted from blood. Specified subset: CD45RA+ positively selected. These TCRs come from a man aged 18 to 30 in good health.

The rearrangement uses TRBV7-9 and TRBJ2-3; D ambiguous. Germline V gene lookup returns CDR1 SEHNR and CDR2 FQNEAQ (reference sequence). The CDR3 consists of 13 residues. The V gene lost 4 bases and the J gene lost 5 bases, with 10 bases spanning the gap. The CDR3 sequence: CASSSNFLDTQYF. The CDR3 DNA follows: TGTGCCAGCAGCTCCAATTTCTTAGATACGCAGTATTTT. The whole variable domain, remainder taken from reference TRBV7-9 and TRBJ2-3, is DTGVSQNPRHKITKRGQNVTFRCDPISEHNRLYWYRQTLGQGPEFLTYFQNEAQLEKSRLLSDRFSAERPKGSFSTLEIQRTEQGDSAMYLCASSSNFLDTQYFGPGTRLTVL.

V usage is TRBV6-1 and J usage is TRBJ1-4; no firm D call. The V end was cut by 5 bases, the J end by 8 bases, with 15 bases between. Germline V gene sequence: CDR1 MNHNS, CDR2 SASEGT. This CDR3 comprises 14 residues. Here the CDR3 reads CASSPSTHVEKLFF. For the CDR3, the DNA is TGTGCCAGCAGTCCCAGCACCCACGTCGAAAAACTGTTTTTT.

This clone was found once. The rearrangement joins TRBV7-9 to TRBJ2-5, with TRBD1 identical over 7 bases. The trim removed 5 bases at V and 5 bases at J, leaving 8 bases unmatched. The germline V gene has CDR1 SEHNR and CDR2 FQNEAQ (reference sequence). This CDR3 comprises 14 residues. DNA for the CDR3: TGTGCCAGCAGCGCACAGGGGATTTGGGAGACCCAGTACTTC. Translating it yields CASSAQGIWETQYF.

This sequence joins TRBV19 and TRBJ2-5; D may match TRBD1 or TRBD2 (6 bases each). CDR3 length: 12 residues. The germline CDR1 and CDR2 sequences are LNHDA and SQIVND (reference sequence). Trimming pared 9 bases from V and 1 base from J, leaving 9 bases between. This CDR3 is CASRGPQETQYF. CDR3 nucleotide sequence: TGTGCCAGCCGGGGGCCCCAAGAGACCCAGTACTTC.

This chain links TRBV6-6 with TRBJ1-2; a possible D gene is TRBD1 (6 bases). CDR1 is MNHNY and CDR2 is SVGAGI in the germline V gene (reference sequence). The CDR3 has 15 residues. V lost 5 bases and J lost 4, with 17 bases in between. For the CDR3, the DNA is TGTGCCAGCAGTACCAGGGGACGACTTGGCTATGGCTACACCTTC. Translating it yields CASSTRGRLGYGYTF.